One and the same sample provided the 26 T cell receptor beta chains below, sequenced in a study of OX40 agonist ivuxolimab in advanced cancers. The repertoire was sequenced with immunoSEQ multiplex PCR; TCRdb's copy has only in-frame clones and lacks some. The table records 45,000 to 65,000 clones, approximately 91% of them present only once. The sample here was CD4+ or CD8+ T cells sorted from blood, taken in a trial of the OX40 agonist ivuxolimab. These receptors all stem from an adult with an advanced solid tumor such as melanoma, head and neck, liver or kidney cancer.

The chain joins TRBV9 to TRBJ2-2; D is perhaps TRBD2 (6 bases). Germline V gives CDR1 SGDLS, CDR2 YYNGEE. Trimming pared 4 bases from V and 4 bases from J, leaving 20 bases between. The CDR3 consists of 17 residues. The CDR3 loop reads CASSPRRDPRGTGELFF. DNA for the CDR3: TGTGCCAGCAGCCCGAGGAGGGATCCGAGGGGCACCGGGGAGCTGTTTTTT.

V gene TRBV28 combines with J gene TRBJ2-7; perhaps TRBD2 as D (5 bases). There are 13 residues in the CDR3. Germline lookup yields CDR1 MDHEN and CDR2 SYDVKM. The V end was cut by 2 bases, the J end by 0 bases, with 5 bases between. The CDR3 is CASSLTSSYEQYF. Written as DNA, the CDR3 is TGTGCCAGCAGTTTAACTAGCTCCTACGAGCAGTACTTC.

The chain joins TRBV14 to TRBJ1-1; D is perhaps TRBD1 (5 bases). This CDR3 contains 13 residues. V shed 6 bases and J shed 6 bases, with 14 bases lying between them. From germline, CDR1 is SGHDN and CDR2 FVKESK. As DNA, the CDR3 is TGTGCCAGCAGGGTCCGCGGGGGGGCTGAAGCTTTCTTT. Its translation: CASRVRGGAEAFF.

The CDR3 loop is CACEGPGQGLYEQYF. The CDR3 DNA is TGTGCCTGTGAGGGACCGGGACAGGGGCTCTACGAGCAGTACTTC. The chain recombines TRBV30 with TRBJ2-7, with TRBD1 matching over 10 bases. CDR3 size: 15 residues. The junction had 11 bases not matched to a gene; V was cut back by 6 bases and J by 3 bases. Germline assignment: CDR1 GTSNPN and CDR2 SVGIG (reference sequence).

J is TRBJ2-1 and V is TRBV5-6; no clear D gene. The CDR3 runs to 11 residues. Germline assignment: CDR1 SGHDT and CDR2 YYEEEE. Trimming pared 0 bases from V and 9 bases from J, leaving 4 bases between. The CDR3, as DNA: TGTGCCAGCAGCTTGGCCCGTGAGCAGTTCTTC. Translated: CASSLAREQFF.

This chain's CDR3 is CASSEQGANVLTF. CDR3 coding DNA: TGCGCCAGCAGTGAACAGGGGGCCAACGTCCTGACTTTC. The chain combines TRBV10-1 with TRBJ2-6; D not resolved. Trimming left V 3 bases short and J 4 bases short, with 4 bases between. Germline V gene sequence: CDR1 WNHNN, CDR2 SYGVQD (reference sequence). This CDR3 region has 13 residues.

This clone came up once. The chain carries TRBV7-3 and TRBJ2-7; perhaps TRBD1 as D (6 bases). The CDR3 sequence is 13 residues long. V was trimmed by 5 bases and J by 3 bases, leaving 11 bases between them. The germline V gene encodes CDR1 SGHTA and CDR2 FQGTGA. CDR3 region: CASSLDRHYEQYF. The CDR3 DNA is TGTGCCAGCAGCCTTGACAGGCACTACGAGCAGTACTTC. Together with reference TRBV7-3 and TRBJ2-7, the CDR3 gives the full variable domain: GAGVSQTPSNKVTEKGKYVELRCDPISGHTALYWYRQSLGQGPEFLIYFQGTGAADDSGLPNDRFFAVRPEGSVSTLKIQRTERGDSAVYLCASSLDRHYEQYFGPGTRLTVT.

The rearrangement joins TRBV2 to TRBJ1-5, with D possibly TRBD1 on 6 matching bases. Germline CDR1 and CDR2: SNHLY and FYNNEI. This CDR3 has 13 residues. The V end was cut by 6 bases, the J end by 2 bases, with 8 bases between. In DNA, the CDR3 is TGTGCCAGCAGGGGGGCGGGCAATCAGCCCCAGCATTTT. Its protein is CASRGAGNQPQHF.

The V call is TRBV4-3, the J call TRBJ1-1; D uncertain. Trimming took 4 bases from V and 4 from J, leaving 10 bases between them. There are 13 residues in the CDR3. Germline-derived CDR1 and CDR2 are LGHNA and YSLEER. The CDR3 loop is CASSPDMGTEAFF. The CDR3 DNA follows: TGCGCCAGCAGCCCCGATATGGGCACTGAAGCTTTCTTT.

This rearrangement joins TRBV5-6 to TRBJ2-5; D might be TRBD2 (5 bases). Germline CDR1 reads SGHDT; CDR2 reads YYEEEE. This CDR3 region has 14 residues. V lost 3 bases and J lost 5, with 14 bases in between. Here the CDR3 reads CASSSGSFVETQYF. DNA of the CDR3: TGTGCCAGCAGCTCGGGATCCTTTGTGGAGACCCAGTACTTC.

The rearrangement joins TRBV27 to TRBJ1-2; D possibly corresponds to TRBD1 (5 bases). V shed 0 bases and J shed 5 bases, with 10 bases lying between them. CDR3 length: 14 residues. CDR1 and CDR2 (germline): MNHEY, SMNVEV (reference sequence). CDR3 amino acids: CASSLSSGGYGYTF. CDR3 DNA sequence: TGTGCCAGCAGTTTATCTTCGGGGGGGTATGGCTACACCTTC.

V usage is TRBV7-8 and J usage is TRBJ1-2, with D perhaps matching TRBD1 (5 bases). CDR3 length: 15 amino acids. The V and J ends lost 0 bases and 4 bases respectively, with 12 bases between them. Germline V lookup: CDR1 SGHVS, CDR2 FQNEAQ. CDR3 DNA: TGTGCCAGCAGCTTAGCGATCAGTAGGGGCTATGGCTACACCTTC. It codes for CASSLAISRGYGYTF. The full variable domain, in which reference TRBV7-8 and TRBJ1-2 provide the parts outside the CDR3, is GAGVSQSPRYKVAKRGQDVALRCDPISGHVSLFWYQQALGQGPEFLTYFQNEAQLDKSGLPSDRFFAERPEGSVSTLKIQRTQQEDSAVYLCASSLAISRGYGYTFGSGTRLTVV.

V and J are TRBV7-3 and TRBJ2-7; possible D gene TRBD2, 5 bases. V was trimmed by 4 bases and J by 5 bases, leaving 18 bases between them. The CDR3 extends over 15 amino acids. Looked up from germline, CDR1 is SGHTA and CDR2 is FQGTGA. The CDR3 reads CASSSGMGMRDEQYF. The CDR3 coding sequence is TGTGCCAGCAGCTCCGGGATGGGTATGAGGGACGAGCAGTACTTC.

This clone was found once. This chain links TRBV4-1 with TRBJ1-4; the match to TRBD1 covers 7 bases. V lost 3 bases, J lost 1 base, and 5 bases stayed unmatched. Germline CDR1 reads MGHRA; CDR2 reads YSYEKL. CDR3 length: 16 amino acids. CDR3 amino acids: CASSQGQPLTNEKLFF. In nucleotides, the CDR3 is TGCGCCAGCAGCCAGGGACAGCCTTTAACTAATGAAAAACTGTTTTTT.

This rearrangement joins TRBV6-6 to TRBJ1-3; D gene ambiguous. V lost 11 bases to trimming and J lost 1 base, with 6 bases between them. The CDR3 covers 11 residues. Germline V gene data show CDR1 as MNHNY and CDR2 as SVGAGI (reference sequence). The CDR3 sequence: CAVLSGNTIYF. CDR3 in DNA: TGTGCCGTTCTATCTGGAAACACCATATATTTT.

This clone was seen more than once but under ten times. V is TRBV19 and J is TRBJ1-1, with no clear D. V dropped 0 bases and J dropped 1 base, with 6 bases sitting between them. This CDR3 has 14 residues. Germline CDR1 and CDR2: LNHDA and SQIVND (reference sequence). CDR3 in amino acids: CASSIDLENTEAFF. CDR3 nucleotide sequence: TGTGCCAGTAGTATAGATCTCGAGAACACTGAAGCTTTCTTT.

The CDR3 nucleotides read TGTGCCAGCAGCGAGGGACAGGGAACCTACAATGAGCAGTTCTTC. Amino acid sequence: CASSEGQGTYNEQFF. This rearrangement joins TRBV11-2 to TRBJ2-1; TRBD1 matches at 9 bases. Germline values: CDR1 SGHAT, CDR2 FQNNGV. The CDR3 loop spans 15 amino acids. Trimming removed 5 bases from V and 2 bases from J; junction bases left unmatched: 4.

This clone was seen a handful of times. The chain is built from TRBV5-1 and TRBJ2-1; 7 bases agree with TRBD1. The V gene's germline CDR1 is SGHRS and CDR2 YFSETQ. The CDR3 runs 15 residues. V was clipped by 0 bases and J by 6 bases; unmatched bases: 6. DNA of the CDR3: TGCGCCAGCAGCTTGGGGGACAGATTTATCAATGAGCAGTTCTTC. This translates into CASSLGDRFINEQFF.

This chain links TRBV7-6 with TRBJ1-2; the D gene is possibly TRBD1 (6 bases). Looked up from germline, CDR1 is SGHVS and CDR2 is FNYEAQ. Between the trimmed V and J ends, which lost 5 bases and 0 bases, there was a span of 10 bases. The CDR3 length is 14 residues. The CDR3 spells CASSVGHPNYGYTF. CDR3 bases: TGTGCCAGCAGCGTGGGACACCCTAACTATGGCTACACCTTC.

CDR3 bases: TGTGCCAGCAGCGTAGGAGGCAGTGGCTACGAGCAGTACTTC. It yields the protein CASSVGGSGYEQYF. The J gene is TRBJ2-7, the V gene TRBV9; D unclear. This CDR3 has 14 amino acids. Germline V gene data show CDR1 as SGDLS and CDR2 as YYNGEE. V lost 0 bases and J 3 bases, leaving 10 bases between the germline ends.

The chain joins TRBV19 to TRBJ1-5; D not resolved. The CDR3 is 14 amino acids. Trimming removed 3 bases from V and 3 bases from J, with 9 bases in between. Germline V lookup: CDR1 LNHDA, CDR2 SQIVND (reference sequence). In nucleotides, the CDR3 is TGTGCCAGTAGTATTAGGGATCTCAATCAGCCCCAGCATTTT. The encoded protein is CASSIRDLNQPQHF. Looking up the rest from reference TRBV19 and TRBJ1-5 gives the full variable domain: DGGITQSPKYLFRKEGQNVTLSCEQNLNHDAMYWYRQDPGQGLRLIYYSQIVNDFQKGDIAEGYSVSREKKESFPLTVTSAQKNPTAFYLCASSIRDLNQPQHFGDGTRLSIL.

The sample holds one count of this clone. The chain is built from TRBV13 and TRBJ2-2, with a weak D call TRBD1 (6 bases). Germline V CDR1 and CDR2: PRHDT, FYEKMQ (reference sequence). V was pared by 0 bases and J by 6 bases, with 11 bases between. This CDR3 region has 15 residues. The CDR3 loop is CASSLGTGTAGELFF. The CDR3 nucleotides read TGTGCCAGCAGCTTAGGGACAGGTACTGCCGGGGAGCTGTTTTTT.

The CDR3 coding sequence is TGTGCCAGCAGCTTAGTCGCCTCTGGGGCCAACGTCCTGACTTTC. Translation gives CASSLVASGANVLTF. V usage is TRBV7-3 and J usage is TRBJ2-6; no firm D call. Trimming stripped 2 bases from V and 0 bases from J, with 5 bases between. Germline V CDR1 and CDR2: SGHTA, FQGTGA. The CDR3 is 15 amino acids.

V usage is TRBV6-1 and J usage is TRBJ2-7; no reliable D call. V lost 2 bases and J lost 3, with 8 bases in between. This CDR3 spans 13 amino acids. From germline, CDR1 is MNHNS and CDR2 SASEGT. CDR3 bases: TGTGCCAGCAGTGAACTAGGGAACTACGAGCAGTACGTC. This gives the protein CASSELGNYEQYV.

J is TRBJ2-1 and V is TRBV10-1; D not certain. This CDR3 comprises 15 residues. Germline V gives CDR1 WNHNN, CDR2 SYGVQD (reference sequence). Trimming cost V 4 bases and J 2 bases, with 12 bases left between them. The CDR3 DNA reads TGCGCCAGCAGTGGGTACGAAGGTCCCTACAATGAGCAGTTCTTC. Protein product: CASSGYEGPYNEQFF.

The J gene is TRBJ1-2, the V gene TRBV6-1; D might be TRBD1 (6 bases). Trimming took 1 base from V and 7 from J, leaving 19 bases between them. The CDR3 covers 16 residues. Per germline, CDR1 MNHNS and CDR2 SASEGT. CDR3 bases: TGTGCCAGCAGTGAAGTCCGACAGGAGTACCCCTTTGGCTACACCTTC. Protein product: CASSEVRQEYPFGYTF.